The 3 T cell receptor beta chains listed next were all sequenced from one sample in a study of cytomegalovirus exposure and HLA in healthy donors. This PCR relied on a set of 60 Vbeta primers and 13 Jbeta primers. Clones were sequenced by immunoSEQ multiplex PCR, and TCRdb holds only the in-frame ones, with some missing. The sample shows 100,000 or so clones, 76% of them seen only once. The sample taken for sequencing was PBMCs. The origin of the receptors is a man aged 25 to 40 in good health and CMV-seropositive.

DNA of the CDR3: TGTGCCAGTAGTATCGTACAGAACACTGAAGCTTTCTTT. It codes for CASSIVQNTEAFF. This sequence joins TRBV19 and TRBJ1-1; D gene uncertain. V gave up 3 bases and J gave up 1 base, with 6 bases separating them. Germline CDR1 and CDR2: LNHDA and SQIVND (reference sequence). This CDR3 has 13 amino acids.

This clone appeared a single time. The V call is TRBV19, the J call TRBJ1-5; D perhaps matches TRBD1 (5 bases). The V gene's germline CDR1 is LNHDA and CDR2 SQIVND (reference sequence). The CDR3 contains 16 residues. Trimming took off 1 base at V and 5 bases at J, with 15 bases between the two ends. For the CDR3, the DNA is TGTGCCAGTAGTATAGGAGGAAACAGGATATATCAGCCCCAGCATTTT. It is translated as CASSIGGNRIYQPQHF.

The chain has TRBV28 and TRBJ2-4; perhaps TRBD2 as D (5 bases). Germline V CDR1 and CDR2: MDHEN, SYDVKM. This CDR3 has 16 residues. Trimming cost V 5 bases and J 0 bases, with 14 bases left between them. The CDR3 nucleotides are TGTGCCAGCAGTGCGAGGGCGGCCCTAGCCAAAAACATTCAGTACTTC. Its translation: CASSARAALAKNIQYF.